This T cell receptor beta chain was captured in a study of cytomegalovirus exposure and HLA in healthy donors (dated by TCRdb to about 2017). The study in broad terms: According to an earlier analysis of several hundred of the donors, about 180 million T cells yielded 95 million to 140 million unique TCR beta sequences and approximately 300 Gb of sequence data. Roughly 300 gigabases of sequencing data and tens of millions of unique TCR sequences made up an early release that covered over 550 HLA-typed donors. To study patterns of TCR occurrence, a later analysis re-analyzed previously published TCR beta repertoires from around 670 donors and added high-resolution HLA genotyping. A later genetic analysis took genome-wide SNP genotypes for about 65% of the roughly 670 donors and used that subset as a discovery cohort. An earlier analysis of some 500 of the donors applied high-throughput TCR beta sequencing to assess whether each TCR beta V gene segment acted as functional or pseudogenic. Donor age, sex, ethnicity and CMV serostatus were compiled together with the repertoire data. Class I and class II HLA loci were covered by the typing at four-digit resolution. Rather than using new phenotypic data, the later analysis identified candidate immune exposures from TCR beta sequences and from how often those sequences occurred across donors. To predict cytomegalovirus infection status, the study brought together high-throughput TCR immunosequencing, statistical association of individual TCRs with disease status, and machine learning. Every repertoire in the discovery cohort had been generated on one and the same sequencing platform. Along with the approximately 700-subject first cohort, a separate validation cohort of over a hundred different subjects was used. Because of strong linkage in the cohort, roughly five DR-DQ haplotypes were treated as single units for association and clustering. Among some 400 genotyped donors of the cohort, an average of around 240,000 unique TCR beta nucleotide sequences were sequenced per donor, around 20% of them non-productive. The genetic ancestry cluster associated with self-reported Caucasian donors included over 80% of the roughly 400 genotyped donors. The T cell repertoires of about 700 subjects were profiled by immunosequencing and related to cytomegalovirus serostatus. The study was designed to test whether signatures of past pathogen exposure could be identified by cataloging public T cell receptors. Typing coverage varied by locus: about 620-640 donors for A, B, C, DRB1 and DQB1; 500 to 550 for DQA1; over 600 for DPA1; roughly 450 for DPB1. Here is what the overall study found, with its caveats: CMV serostatus was the only immune exposure information available for the cohort. The sequencing pipeline was judged likely to have produced a cluster of highly shared sequence variants as a technical artifact. When HLA alleles, especially DR and DQ, strongly co-occurred, attributing TCR associations to individual alleles was difficult. Linkage disequilibrium might explain the correlated functional status among segregating V segments, but an unknown experimental factor could not be excluded. This cohort had only TCR beta chains sequenced, and the lack of alpha or paired-chain data limited which features could be detected. Specific HLA alleles were associated with around 18,000 TCR beta sequences at a false discovery rate of 0.05 in a later analysis. In a later analysis, HLA-associated TCR beta chains were found to be more clonally expanded and to have lower generation probabilities than equally common non-associated chains. The authors suggested that the approach could potentially be extended to other disease states and immunological phenotypes. HLA typing was unavailable for some donors at each locus, so association tests used only the typed subset. A few of the identified cytomegalovirus-associated TCR beta chains were confirmed in vitro to be specific for cytomegalovirus antigens. Across donors, most TCR sequences were observed very rarely, whereas some public TCRs were present in many individuals. In an earlier analysis of fewer than 700 of the donors, most TCR beta V segments appeared in productive rearrangements about 87% or about 30% of the time, broadly matching IMGT annotations. A total of 150 to 200 TCR beta chains were listed by the study as associated with cytomegalovirus. A further reported finding was that TCR beta sequences accurately predicted the HLA-A and HLA-B alleles for most subjects in the first cohort. Several of the top co-occurrence clusters appeared to be linked to parvovirus B19, influenza, CMV and Epstein-Barr virus, according to a later analysis. In a later analysis, most CMV-associated TCR beta chains were found to appear HLA-restricted, with HLA associations seemingly driven largely by CMV exposure. The presence/absence analyses assumed that sequencing depth was roughly uniform across donors, and that assumption may not be true. According to a later analysis, TCR association rates differed among HLA loci, with DRB1 alleles showing the most associated TCRs and HLA-C alleles showing the fewest. The classifier was reported to diagnose cytomegalovirus status with high specificity and sensitivity in both the original and validation cohorts. According to a later genetic analysis, donors in an Asian-associated ancestry cluster had fewer N-insertions in productive TCRs than the approximately 630-donor mean. An association between a missense DCLRE1C variant and V-gene and J-gene trimming of TCR beta chains was found in a later genetic analysis and replicated in an independent cohort. Because counts were too low, seventeen rarely observed V segments, including chromosome 9 orphons, were left out of the earlier analysis of 587 of the donors. The 87-base-pair reads could not distinguish some IMGT-functional V segments, including TRBV6-2 and TRBV6-3, so those segments were excluded.

This clone has just a few counts. No antigen is known for it. Base quality data are lacking; no much larger clone is found one base away. V loses 2 bases of germline sequence and J loses 1 base, and the interval between the two ends is 9 bases. The CDR3 starts with the cysteine, ends with the phenylalanine, and has 14 residues. Just CDR3 DNA is preserved here, 42 bases in frame from base 1. CDR1 is given as SGDLS and CDR2 as YYNGEE, both from the germline V gene. The cohort consisted of 600 or so healthy bone marrow donors. At the time of sampling, every cohort member was nominally healthy, though immune exposures that went unrecorded were likely present. The donor tested CMV seronegative, placing the donor among the 350 or so seronegative members of the cohort. Every donor gave a peripheral blood sample, and the peripheral blood mononuclear cells from that sample were used for TCR beta sequencing. Genomic DNA was extracted from the blood cell samples with the Qiagen DNeasy Blood Extraction Kit.

The library was built by means of the immunoSEQ multiplex PCR assay. For the multiplex PCR, a mixture combining 60 forward primers for TCR Vbeta segments and 13 reverse primers for TCR Jbeta segments was used. A multiplex PCR assay on genomic DNA amplified the CDR3 region of rearranged TCR beta genes. The amplified TCR beta libraries were sequenced on the Illumina HiSeq System as 87-base-pair reads. In the original analysis: In a later analysis, some 80 million unique TCR beta chains were counted across the roughly 670 repertoires, and roughly 10 million of these chains were shared by at least two donors. To remove PCR and sequencing errors, raw reads were error-corrected and collapsed into unique sequences using a nearest-neighbor algorithm that merged closely related sequences. V, D and J gene segments were assigned by aligning CDR3 sequences to IMGT reference sequences. For a sequence to be retained, a match of at least six nucleotides was required to both a V gene segment and a J gene segment. A rearrangement was called productive if the CDR3 had no stop codons and remained in frame with V and J, and every other rearrangement was called non-productive. CDR3 was defined according to IMGT convention as the region running from the second conserved V-encoded cysteine to the conserved J-encoded phenylalanine. The earlier analysis of a few hundred of the donors excluded sequences that lacked an unambiguous match to a single V gene segment. In an earlier analysis of around 590 of the donors, a V segment was called functional when productive rearrangements were above 56.7%, and segregating when the standard deviation between donors exceeded 5%. A statistical classification framework was built to diagnose cytomegalovirus status from the catalog of TCR beta chain sequences. A later analysis assigned V and J genes by comparing TCR nucleotide sequences with IMGT/GENE-DB human TR gene sequences. A later analysis assigned CDR3 sequences and most-parsimonious VDJ recombination scenarios with the TCRdist pipeline. A later analysis defined each TCR beta chain by its CDR3 amino acid sequence plus V-gene family, and excluded reads lacking a unique V-gene family. To address suspected cross-contamination and a sequencing artifact, a later analysis removed 592 highly shared, low-generation-probability nucleotide sequences. In a later analysis, a clonal expansion index for each public chain was calculated from normalized within-repertoire ranks of inferred template counts. A later analysis computed generation probabilities with a VDJ recombination model fitted to out-of-frame rearrangements, and checked the results against IGoR. In a later analysis, hypergeometric tests were used to score TCR-TCR, TCR-HLA and TCR-CMV co-occurrence, with a repertoire-size bias correction applied to TCR pairs. A later analysis estimated false discovery rates by permuting HLA or CMV assignments 20 times. In a later analysis, co-occurring TCRs were grouped with DBSCAN, and TCRdist sequence similarity was added when clustering was performed within HLA-allele-positive subsets. Repertoires with fewer than 30,000 or more than 120,000 public chains were left out of co-occurrence clustering, as were five repertoires with anomalous nucleotide sharing. This immuneACCESS table, as held by TCRdb, lists in-frame sequences with V and J called but not all clones. Of the missing ones, under half trace to an unresolved V gene in checked studies; the others have no known cause. V, J and clone size are taken as reported in that table, and D and trimming were inferred from the DNA itself. This sample lists 110,000 to 150,000 clones; roughly 80% were detected once. The ten top clones hold roughly 4.5% of the sample.

The source is a man in his forties or fifties in good health and CMV-seronegative. The V and J genes are TRBV9 and TRBJ1-1; TRBD1 is a weak D gene call, 5 bases matching. Sequencing was carried out using PBMCs. The bases are TGTGCCAGCAGCGTCCGGGGGTCGAACACTGAAGCTTTCTTT. This is translated as CASSVRGSNTEAFF. Full variable domain (CDR3 extended with the reference TRBV9 and TRBJ1-1 proteins): DSGVTQTPKHLITATGQRVTLRCSPRSGDLSVYWYQQSLDQGLQFLIQYYNGEERAKGNILERFSAQQFPDLHSELNLSSLELGDSALYFCASSVRGSNTEAFFGQGTRLTVV.